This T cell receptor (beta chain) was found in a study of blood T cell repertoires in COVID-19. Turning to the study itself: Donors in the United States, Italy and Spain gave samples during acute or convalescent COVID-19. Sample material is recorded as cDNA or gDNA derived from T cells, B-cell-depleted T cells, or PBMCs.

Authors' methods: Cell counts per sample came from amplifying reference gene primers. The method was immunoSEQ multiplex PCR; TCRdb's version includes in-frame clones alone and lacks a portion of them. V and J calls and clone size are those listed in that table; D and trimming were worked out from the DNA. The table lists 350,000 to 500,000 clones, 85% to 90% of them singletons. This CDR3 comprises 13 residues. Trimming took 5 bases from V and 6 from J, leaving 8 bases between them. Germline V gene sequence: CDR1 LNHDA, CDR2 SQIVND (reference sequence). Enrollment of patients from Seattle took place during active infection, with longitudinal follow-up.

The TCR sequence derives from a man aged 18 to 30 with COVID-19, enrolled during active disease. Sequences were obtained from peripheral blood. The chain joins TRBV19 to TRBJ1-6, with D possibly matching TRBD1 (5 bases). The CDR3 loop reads CASSAGRNSPLHF. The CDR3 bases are TGTGCCAGTAGTGCAGGGCGTAATTCACCCCTCCACTTT.